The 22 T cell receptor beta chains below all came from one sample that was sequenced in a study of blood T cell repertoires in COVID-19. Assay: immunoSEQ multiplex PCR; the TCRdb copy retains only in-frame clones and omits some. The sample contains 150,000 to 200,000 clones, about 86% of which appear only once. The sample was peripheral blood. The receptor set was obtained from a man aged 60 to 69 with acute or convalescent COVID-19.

The chain's CDR3 is CASSRGGNSYEQYF. As DNA, the CDR3 is TGTGCCAGCAGCCGCGGGGGAAACTCCTACGAGCAGTACTTC. The chain is built from TRBV11-3 and TRBJ2-7; 7 bases match TRBD2. The CDR3 runs to 14 residues. Trimming took 5 bases from V and 0 from J; bases not matched to a gene: 4. The germline V gene encodes CDR1 SGHNT and CDR2 YENEEA.

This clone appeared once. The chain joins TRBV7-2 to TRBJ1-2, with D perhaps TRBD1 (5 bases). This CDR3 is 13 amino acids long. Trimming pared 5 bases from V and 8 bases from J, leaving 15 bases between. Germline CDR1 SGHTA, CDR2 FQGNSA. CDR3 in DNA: TGTGCCAGCAGCCCTGGGGGGGAGACGGGCTACACCTTC. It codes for CASSPGGETGYTF. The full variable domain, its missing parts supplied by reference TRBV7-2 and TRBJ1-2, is GAGVSQSPSNKVTEKGKDVELRCDPISGHTALYWYRQSLGQGLEFLIYFQGNSAPDKSGLPSDRFSAERTGGSVSTLTIQRTQQEDSAVYLCASSPGGETGYTFGSGTRLTVV.

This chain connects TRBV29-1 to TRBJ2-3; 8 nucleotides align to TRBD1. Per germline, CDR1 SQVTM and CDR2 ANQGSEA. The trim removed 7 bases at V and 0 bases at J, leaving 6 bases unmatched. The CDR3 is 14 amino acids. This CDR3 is CSGRTGTSTDTQYF. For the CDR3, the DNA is TGCAGCGGGAGGACAGGGACTAGCACAGATACGCAGTATTTT.

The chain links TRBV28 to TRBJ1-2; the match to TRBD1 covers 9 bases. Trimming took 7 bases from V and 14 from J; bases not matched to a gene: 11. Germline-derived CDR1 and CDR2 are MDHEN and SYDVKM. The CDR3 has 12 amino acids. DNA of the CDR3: TGTGCCAGCACCTTCGGGTGGGACAGGGTAACCTTC. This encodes CASTFGWDRVTF.

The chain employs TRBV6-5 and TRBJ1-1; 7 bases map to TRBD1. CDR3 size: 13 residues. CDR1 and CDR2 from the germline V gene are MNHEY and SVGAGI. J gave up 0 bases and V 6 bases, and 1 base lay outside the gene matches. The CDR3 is CASRGTVNTEAFF. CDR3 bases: TGTGCCAGCAGGGGGACAGTGAACACTGAAGCTTTCTTT.

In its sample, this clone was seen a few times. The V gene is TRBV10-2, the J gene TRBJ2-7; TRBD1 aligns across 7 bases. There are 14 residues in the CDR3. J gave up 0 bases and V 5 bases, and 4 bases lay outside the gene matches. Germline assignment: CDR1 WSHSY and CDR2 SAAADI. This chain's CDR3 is CASSLDRSSYEQYF. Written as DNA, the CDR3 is TGCGCCAGCAGTTTGGACAGGAGCTCCTACGAGCAGTACTTC.

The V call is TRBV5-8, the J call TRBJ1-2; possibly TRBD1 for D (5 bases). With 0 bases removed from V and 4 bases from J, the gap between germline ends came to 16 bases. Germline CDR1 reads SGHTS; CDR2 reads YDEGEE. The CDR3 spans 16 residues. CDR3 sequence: CASSLDFGGWGYGYTF. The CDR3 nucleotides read TGTGCCAGCAGCTTGGATTTCGGGGGGTGGGGCTATGGCTACACCTTC.

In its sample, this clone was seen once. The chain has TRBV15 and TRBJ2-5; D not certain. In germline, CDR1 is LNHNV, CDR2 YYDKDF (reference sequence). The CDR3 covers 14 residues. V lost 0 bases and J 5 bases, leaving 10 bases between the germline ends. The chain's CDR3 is CATSRDASRETQYF. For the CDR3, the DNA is TGTGCCACCAGCAGAGATGCGTCTCGGGAGACCCAGTACTTC. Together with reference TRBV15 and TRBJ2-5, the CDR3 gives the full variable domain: DAMVIQNPRYQVTQFGKPVTLSCSQTLNHNVMYWYQQKSSQAPKLLFHYYDKDFNNEADTPDNFQSRRPNTSFCFLDIRSPGLGDTAMYLCATSRDASRETQYFGPGTRLLVL.

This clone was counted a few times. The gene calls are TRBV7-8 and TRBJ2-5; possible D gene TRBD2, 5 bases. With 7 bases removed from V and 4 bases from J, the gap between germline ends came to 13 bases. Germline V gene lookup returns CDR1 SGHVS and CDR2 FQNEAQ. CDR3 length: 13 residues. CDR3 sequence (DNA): TGTGCCAGCACCTTTGAGGGCGGAGAGACCCAGTACTTC. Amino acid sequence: CASTFEGGETQYF.

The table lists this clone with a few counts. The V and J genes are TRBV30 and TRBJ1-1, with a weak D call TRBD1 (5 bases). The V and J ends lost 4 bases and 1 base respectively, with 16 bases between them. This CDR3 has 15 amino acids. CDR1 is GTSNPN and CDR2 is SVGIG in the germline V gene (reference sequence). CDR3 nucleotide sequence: TGTGCCTGGACCCGGAGAGGGAGGGGGAACACTGAAGCTTTCTTT. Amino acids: CAWTRRGRGNTEAFF.

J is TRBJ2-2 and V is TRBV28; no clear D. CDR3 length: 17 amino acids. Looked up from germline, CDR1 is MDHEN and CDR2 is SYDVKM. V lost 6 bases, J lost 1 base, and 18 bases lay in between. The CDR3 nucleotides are TGTGCCAGCAGCCGCCGGTCCCTCAAATTGAACACCGGGGAGCTGTTTTTT. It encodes CASSRRSLKLNTGELFF.

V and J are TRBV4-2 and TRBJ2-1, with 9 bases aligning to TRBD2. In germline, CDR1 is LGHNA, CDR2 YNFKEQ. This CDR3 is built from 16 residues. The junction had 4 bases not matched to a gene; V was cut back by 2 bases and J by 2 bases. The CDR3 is CASSQLIAGAYNEQFF. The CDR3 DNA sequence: TGTGCCAGCAGCCAACTAATAGCGGGAGCCTACAATGAGCAGTTCTTC.

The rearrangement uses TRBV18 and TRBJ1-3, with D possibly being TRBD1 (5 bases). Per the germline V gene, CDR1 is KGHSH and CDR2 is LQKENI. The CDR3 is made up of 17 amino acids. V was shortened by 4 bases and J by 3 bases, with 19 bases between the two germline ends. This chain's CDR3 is CASSLMEVGARGNTIYF. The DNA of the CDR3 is TGTGCCAGCTCACTAATGGAAGTAGGGGCGCGTGGAAACACCATATATTTT.

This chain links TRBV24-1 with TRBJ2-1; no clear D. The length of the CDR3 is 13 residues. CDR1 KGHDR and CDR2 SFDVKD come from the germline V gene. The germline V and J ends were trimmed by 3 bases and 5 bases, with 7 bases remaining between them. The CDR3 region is CATSDPVHNEQFF. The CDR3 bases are TGTGCCACCAGTGATCCCGTCCACAATGAGCAGTTCTTC.

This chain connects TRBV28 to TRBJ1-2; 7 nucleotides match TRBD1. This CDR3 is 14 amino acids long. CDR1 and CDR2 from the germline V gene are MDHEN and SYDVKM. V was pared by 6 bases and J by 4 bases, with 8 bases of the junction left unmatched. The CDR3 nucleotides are TGTGCCAGCAGCCTAGGGGGCGCCACCTATGGCTACACCTTC. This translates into CASSLGGATYGYTF.

The CDR3 DNA follows: TGTGCCAGCGGCCCGGCGGGTGCCAACTGGGTCTCTGAAGCTTTCTTT. This translates into CASGPAGANWVSEAFF. This chain connects TRBV28 to TRBJ1-1; unclear D gene. The germline gives CDR1 MDHEN, CDR2 SYDVKM. The V end lost 8 bases, the J end lost 6 bases, and 25 bases lay between the germline ends. This CDR3 comprises 16 residues.

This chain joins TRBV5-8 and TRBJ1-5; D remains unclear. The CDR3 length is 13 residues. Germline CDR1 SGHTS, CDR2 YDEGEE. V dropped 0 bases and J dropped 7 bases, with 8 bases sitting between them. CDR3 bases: TGTGCCAGCAGCTTGGGCCGCGGACAGCCCCAGCATTTT. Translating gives CASSLGRGQPQHF.

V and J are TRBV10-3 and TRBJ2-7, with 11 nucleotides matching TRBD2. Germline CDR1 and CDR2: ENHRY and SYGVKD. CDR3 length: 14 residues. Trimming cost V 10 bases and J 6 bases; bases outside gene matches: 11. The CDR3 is CATAKLAGEGEQYF. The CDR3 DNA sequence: TGTGCCACCGCCAAACTAGCGGGAGAGGGCGAGCAGTACTTC.

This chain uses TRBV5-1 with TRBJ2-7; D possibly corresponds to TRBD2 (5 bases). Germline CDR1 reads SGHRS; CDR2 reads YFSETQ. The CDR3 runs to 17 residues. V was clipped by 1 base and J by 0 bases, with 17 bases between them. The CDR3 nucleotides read TGCGCCAGCAGCTTGAGGACTCGGCGGGTCCCCTCCTACGAGCAGTACTTC. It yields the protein CASSLRTRRVPSYEQYF.

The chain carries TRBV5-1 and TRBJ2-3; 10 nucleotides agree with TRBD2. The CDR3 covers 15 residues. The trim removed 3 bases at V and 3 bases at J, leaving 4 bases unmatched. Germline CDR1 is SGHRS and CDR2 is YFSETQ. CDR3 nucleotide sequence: TGCGCCAGCAGCTACAGCGGGAGGGCAACAGATACGCAGTATTTT. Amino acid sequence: CASSYSGRATDTQYF.

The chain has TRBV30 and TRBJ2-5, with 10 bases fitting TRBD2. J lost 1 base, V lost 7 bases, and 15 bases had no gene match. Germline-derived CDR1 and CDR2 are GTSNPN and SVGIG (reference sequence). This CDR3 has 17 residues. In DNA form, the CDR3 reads TGTGCCTCAGAGGGGGGGCTAGCGGGAGTTGGCCAAGAGACCCAGTACTTC. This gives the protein CASEGGLAGVGQETQYF.

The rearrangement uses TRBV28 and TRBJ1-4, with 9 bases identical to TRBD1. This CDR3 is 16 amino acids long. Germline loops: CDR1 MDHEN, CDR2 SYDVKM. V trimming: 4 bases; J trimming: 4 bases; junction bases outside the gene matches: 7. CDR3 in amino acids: CASSSAGTGNNEKLFF. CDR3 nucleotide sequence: TGTGCCAGCAGTTCTGCCGGGACAGGGAATAATGAAAAACTGTTTTTT.